This T cell receptor (beta chain) was documented in a study of CD8+ T cells in alopecia areata. Study as a whole: The drug, tofacitinib, lasted 6 to 18 months, followed by 6 months off drug.

The study team obtained lesional scalp punch biopsies and peripheral blood from alopecia areata patients. RNA was extracted and reverse transcribed into cDNA as the sequencing template. Sequencing used immunoSEQ multiplex PCR; TCRdb keeps in-frame clones, though not all of them. The sample carries 130,000 to 150,000 clones, 45% to 60% recorded once. The J segment lost 1 base and the V segment lost 7 bases, leaving 3 bases of the junction unmatched. The CDR3 runs 13 residues. Germline V gene lookup returns CDR1 SNHLY and CDR2 FYNNEI. V and J are TRBV2 and TRBJ1-1; 7 nucleotides align to TRBD1. The specimen sequenced was CD4+ T cells sorted from blood. The TCR comes from a human donor with alopecia areata. CDR3: CASMGQPNTEAFF. CDR3 in DNA: TGTGCCAGCATGGGACAGCCGAACACTGAAGCTTTCTTT.